This T cell receptor (beta chain) was sequenced in a study of Ad26.COV2.S vaccination and SARS-CoV-2 variants. Study-level background: The donor was enrolled in the Ad26.COV2.S arm of the COV1001 trial. Recipients of Ad26.COV2.S got it intramuscularly, once or twice 56 days apart.

Details on this clone: The antigen is unknown.

The treatment is: 15 to 20 received Ad26.COV2.S at low or high dose, single or two shots; several received placebo; per-sample allocation not given. Collection of samples fell on day 63 after the first vaccine or placebo injection. Profiled with immunoSEQ multiplex PCR; TCRdb holds only in-frame clones, not every one. The sample contains roughly 450,000 clones, about 93% of which appear only once. Trimming removed 1 base at V and 1 base at J, with 15 bases between. Looked up from germline, CDR1 is SGHTA and CDR2 is FQGNSA. CDR3 length: 17 residues. Study-level findings and limits: Similar non-spike TCR breadth was observed in recipients of vaccine and of placebo.

This sequence joins TRBV7-2 and TRBJ2-3; D is uncertain. The receptor was derived from a person aged 18-65 years who received the Ad26.COV2.S COVID-19 vaccine or a placebo. Sequencing used peripheral blood, obtained in a trial of Ad26.COV2.S vaccine versus placebo. The CDR3 spells CASSLVGLGEGTDTQYF. In DNA, the CDR3 is TGTGCCAGCAGCTTAGTAGGCTTAGGAGAAGGCACAGATACGCAGTATTTT.